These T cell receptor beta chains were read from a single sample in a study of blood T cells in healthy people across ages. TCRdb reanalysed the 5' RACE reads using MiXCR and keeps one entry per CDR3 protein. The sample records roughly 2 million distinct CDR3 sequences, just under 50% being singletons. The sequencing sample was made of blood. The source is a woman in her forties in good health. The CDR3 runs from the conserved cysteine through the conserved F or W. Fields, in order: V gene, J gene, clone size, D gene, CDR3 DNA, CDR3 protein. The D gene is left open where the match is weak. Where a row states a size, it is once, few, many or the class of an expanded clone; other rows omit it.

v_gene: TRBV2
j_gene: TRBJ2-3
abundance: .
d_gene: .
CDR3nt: TGTGCCAGCAGCAAACTAGCAGGGAAGGCAGATACGCAGTATTTT
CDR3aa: CASSKLAGKADTQYF

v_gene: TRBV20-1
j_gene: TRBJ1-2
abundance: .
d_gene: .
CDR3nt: TGCAGTGCTAGAGATTTTGCCCCACTTAACTATGGCTACACCTTC
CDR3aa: CSARDFAPLNYGYTF

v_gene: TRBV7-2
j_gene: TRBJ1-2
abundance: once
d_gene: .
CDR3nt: TGTGCCAGCAGCCCCCCCAGAGGCTACACCTTC
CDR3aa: CASSPPRGYTF

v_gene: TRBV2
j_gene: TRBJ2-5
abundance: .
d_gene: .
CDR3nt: TGTGCCAGCAGTGAGGGTCGGGGGGAGACCCAGTACTTC
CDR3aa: CASSEGRGETQYF

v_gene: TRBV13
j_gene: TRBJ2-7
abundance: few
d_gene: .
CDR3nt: TGTGCCAGCAGCCAAGGGGACCTTTCCTACGAGCAGTACTTC
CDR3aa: CASSQGDLSYEQYF

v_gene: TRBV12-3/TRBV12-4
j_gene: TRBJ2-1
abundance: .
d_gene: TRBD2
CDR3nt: TGTGCCATCGGACTAGCGGGGGGGAGCCAAGAGACCCAGTTCTTC
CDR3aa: CAIGLAGGSQETQFF

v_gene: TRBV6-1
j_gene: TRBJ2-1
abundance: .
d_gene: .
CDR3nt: TGTGCCAGCAGGCAAAACTTGGGGCAGGGGTCGGTGCGCAATGAGCAGTTCTTC
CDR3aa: CASRQNLGQGSVRNEQFF

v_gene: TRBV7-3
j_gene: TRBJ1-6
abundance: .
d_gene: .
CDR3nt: TGTGCCAGCAGCTTAAACAGAGCGGGCTCACCCCTCCACTTT
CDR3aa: CASSLNRAGSPLHF

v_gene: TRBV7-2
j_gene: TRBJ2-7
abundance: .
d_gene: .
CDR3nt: TGTGCCAGCAGCCCCTATGAGGCTCAATACTACGAGCAGTACTTC
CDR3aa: CASSPYEAQYYEQYF

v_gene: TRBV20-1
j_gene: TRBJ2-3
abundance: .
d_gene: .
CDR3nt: TGCAGTGCTAAGGTCTCGGCATCCACGCAGTATTTT
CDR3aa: CSAKVSASTQYF

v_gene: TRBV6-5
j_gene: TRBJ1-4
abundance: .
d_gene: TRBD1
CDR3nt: TGTGCCAGCAGTGGGGACAGGGGGGCTAATGAAAAACTGTTTTTT
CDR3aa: CASSGDRGANEKLFF